This TCR beta chain derives from a study of T cells in Graves' hyperthyroidism and ophthalmopathy. This clonotype turned up a few times. Its cognate antigen is unknown. Overall study results and limits: Blood also showed most of the thyroid clonotypes that were expanded above 0.001. In validation, the model predicted ophthalmopathy. These predictions came a median roughly 6.5 months before onset.

TCR beta CDR3 regions were amplified from RNA. HTBI primers were employed in a first-round RT-PCR of the TCR CDR3. From the multiplex PCR reads, TCRdb called clonotypes with MiXCR, one entry per CDR3 protein. The sample holds 400,000 to 450,000 distinct CDR3 sequences, approximately 15% seen once. V lost 4 bases, J lost 5 bases, and 15 bases lay in between. This CDR3 spans 15 amino acids. Germline loops: CDR1 ENHRY, CDR2 SYGVKD. Clinical symptoms, serum thyroxine and TRAb, thyroid ultrasound and orbital computed tomography were used for the diagnoses. V and J are TRBV10-3 and TRBJ2-1; TRBD1 is a possible D gene (6 bases). Source material: blood. This receptor was identified in a man aged 18 to 29 with Graves' ophthalmopathy. CDR3 nucleotide sequence: TGTGCCATCAGTGGGATGGACAGTACCAACAATGAGCAGTTCTTC. Translating it yields CAISGMDSTNNEQFF.